This note documents a single T cell receptor (beta chain) sequence. The data belong to a study of blood T cell repertoires in COVID-19. Study as a whole: Both acute and convalescent COVID-19 samples were obtained from the United States, Italy and Spain. T cells, B-cell-depleted T cells, or PBMCs supplied cDNA or gDNA.

V lost 2 bases and J lost 5; bases outside the gene matches: 5. Germline V gene data show CDR1 as LGHNT and CDR2 as FRNRAP. The CDR3 is 15 residues long. TCRdb's table, derived via immunoSEQ multiplex PCR, lists solely in-frame clones and lacks some. Counted here are approximately 120,000 clones, 86% occurring once; the ten biggest clones make up approximately 20%. The TCR comes from a woman aged 45-65 years who had recovered from COVID-19. The sample was peripheral blood. This chain uses TRBV12-5 with TRBJ2-7, with TRBD2 matching over 11 bases. CDR3 amino acids: CASGLIAGGPHEQYF. Here the CDR3 DNA reads TGTGCTAGTGGTTTGATAGCGGGAGGGCCCCACGAGCAGTACTTC.